The T cell receptor beta chain described here comes from a study of tumor-infiltrating lymphocytes in primary liver carcinoma. The input was 450 to 500 ng total RNA; TCR beta cDNA was made from it with a constant-region primer. Slightly modified ARM-PCR with three nested multiplex PCR rounds yielded TCR beta libraries. The study ran its first two PCR rounds for roughly 10 cycles each, using TRBV1-TRBV30 forward primers and a C-beta reverse primer. TCRdb itself ran the multiplex PCR reads through MiXCR, one entry per CDR3 protein. The sample has approximately 42,000 distinct CDR3 sequences, roughly 74% seen once. The CDR3 sequence is 16 residues long. From germline, CDR1 is SGHDN and CDR2 FVKESK. From unsorted bulk tissue weighing about 20-32 mg, DNA and RNA were co-extracted. Concerning this clonotype: Mismatch with germline at one junction end may stem from a read error.

Sequenced material: tumor-adjacent normal liver tissue. The TCR sequence derives from a woman aged 30 to 39 with primary liver carcinoma and hepatitis B virus infection. V gene TRBV14 combines with J gene TRBJ2-1; D is possibly TRBD2 (6 bases). Here the CDR3 reads CASNQVGSGPLNEQFF. The CDR3 DNA reads TGTGCCAGCAACCAAGTAGGAAGCGGGCCTTTGAATGAGCAGTTCTTC.